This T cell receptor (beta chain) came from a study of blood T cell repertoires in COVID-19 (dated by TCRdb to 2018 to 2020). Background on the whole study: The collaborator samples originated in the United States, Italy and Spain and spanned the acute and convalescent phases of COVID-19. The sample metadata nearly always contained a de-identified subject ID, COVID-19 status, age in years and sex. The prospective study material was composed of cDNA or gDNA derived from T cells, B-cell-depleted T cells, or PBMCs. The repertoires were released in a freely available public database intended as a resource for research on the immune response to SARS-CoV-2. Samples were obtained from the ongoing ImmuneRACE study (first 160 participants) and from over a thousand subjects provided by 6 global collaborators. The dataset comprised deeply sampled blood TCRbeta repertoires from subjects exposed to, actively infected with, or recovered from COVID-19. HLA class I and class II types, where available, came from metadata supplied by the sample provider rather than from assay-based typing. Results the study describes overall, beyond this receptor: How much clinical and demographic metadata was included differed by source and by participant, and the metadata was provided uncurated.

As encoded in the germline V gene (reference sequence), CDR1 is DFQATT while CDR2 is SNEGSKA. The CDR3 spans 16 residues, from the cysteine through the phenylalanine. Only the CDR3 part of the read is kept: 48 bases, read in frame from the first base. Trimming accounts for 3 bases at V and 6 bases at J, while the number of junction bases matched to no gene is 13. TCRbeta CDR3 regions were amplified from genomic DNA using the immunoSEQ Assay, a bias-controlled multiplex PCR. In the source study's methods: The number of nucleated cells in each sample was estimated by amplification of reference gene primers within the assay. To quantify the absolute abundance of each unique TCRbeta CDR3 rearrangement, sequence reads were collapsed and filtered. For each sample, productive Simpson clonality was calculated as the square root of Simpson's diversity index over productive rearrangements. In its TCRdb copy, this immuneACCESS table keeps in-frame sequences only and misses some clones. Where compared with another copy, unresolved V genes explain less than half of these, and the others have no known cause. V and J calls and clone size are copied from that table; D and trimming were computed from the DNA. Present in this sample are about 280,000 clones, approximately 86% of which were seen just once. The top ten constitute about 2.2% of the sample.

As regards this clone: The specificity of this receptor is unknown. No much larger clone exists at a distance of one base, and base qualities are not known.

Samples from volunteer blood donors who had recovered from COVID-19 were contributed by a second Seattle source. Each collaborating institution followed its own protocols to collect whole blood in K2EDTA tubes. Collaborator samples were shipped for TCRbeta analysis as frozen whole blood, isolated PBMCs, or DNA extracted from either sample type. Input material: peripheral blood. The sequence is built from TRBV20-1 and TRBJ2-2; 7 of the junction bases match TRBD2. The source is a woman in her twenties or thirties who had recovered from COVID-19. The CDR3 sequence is CSASNPFGRSPGELFF. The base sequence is TGCAGTGCTAGTAATCCCTTCGGGAGGTCCCCCGGGGAGCTGTTTTTT.